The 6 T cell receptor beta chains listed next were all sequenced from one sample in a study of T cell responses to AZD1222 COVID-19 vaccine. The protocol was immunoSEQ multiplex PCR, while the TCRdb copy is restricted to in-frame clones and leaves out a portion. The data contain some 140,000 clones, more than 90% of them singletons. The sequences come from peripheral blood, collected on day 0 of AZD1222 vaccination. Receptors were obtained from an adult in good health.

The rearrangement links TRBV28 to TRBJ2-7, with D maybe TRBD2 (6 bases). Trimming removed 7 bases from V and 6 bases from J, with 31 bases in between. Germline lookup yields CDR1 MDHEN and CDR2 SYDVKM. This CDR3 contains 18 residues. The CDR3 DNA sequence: TGTGCCAGCAACCCAATTGCCTCGGGAGATCCCCTCTGGAGCGAGCAGTACTTC. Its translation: CASNPIASGDPLWSEQYF.

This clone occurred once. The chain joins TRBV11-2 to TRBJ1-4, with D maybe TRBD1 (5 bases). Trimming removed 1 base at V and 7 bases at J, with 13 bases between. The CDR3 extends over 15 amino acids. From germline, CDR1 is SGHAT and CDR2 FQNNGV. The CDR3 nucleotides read TGTGCCAGCAGCTTAGTGCGGGGGTCGATTGAAAAACTGTTTTTT. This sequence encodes CASSLVRGSIEKLFF. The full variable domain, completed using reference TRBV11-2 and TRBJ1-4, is EAGVAQSPRYKIIEKRQSVAFWCNPISGHATLYWYQQILGQGPKLLIQFQNNGVVDDSQLPKDRFSAERLKGVDSTLKIQPAKLEDSAVYLCASSLVRGSIEKLFFGSGTQLSVL.

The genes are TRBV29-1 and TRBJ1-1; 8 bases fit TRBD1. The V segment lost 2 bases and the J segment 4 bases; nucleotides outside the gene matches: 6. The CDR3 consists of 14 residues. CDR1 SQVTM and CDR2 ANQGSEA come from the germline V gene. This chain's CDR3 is CSVETTGASTEAFF. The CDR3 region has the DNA TGCAGCGTTGAAACGACAGGGGCATCCACTGAAGCTTTCTTT.

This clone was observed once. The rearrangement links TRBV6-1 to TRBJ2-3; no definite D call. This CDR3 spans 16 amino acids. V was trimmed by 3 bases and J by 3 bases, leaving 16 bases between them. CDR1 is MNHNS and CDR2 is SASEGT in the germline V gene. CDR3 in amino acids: CASSDRLGLGTDTQYF. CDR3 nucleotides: TGTGCCAGCAGTGACAGGTTGGGGTTAGGGACAGATACGCAGTATTTT.

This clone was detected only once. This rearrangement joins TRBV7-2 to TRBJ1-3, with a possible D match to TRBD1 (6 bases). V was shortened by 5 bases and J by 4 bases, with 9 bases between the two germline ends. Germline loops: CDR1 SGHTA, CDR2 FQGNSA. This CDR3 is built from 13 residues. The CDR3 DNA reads TGTGCCAGCAGCCAGGGGCGGGGAAACACCATATATTTT. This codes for CASSQGRGNTIYF.

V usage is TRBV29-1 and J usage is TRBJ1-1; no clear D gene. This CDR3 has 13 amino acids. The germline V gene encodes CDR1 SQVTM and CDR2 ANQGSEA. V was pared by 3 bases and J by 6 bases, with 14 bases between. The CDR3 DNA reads TGCAGCGTTGAGCTGCCCCCGAGGGCTGAAGCTTTCTTT. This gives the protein CSVELPPRAEAFF.